What follows is one T cell receptor beta chain and its context. Its antigen is unknown. This entry comes from a study of shared clonotypes between healthy human individuals. In the study overall: CD8 memory received one plate per donor, CD8 naive two, CD4 memory three and CD4 naive three.

The investigators split CD4+ cells into a CD45RA+ naive subset and a CD45RA-negative memory subset. General study results and limits: The study generally estimated greater richness for naive than memory subsets.

This table comes from immunoSEQ multiplex PCR, and its TCRdb copy is limited to in-frame clones, with some not included. The data contain 2 million to 2.5 million clones, 90% to 97% of them singletons. Trimming pared 3 bases from V and 4 bases from J, leaving 6 bases between. This CDR3 has 12 amino acids. Germline V gene lookup returns CDR1 MNHEY and CDR2 SMNVEV (reference sequence). The rearrangement links TRBV27 to TRBJ2-5, with no clear D. What was sequenced was naive CD4+ T cells sorted from blood. Stated subset: CD45RA+ positively selected. The clonotype was recovered from a young man in good health. For the CDR3, the DNA is TGTGCCAGCAGTTTGGAAGGAGAGACCCAGTACTTC. Protein: CASSLEGETQYF.